This paragraph reports one T cell receptor beta chain. Molecular barcoded adaptors covering alpha/delta and beta/gamma chains were used on roughly 400 ng RNA. Using its own MiXCR run on the reads, TCRdb lists one record per CDR3 protein. Among about 63,000 distinct CDR3 sequences listed, approximately 15% were seen once. This CDR3 has 15 amino acids. Trimming took 5 bases from V and 2 from J; bases not matched to a gene: 9. Germline-derived CDR1 and CDR2 are DFQATT and SNEGSKA (reference sequence). This entry is derived from a study of read filtering for tumor transcriptome and immune sequencing. For the study at large: The cohort had around 18 men and some 13 women aged roughly 45 to 90, mean around 66 years. Per sample, TCR-region reads ranged about 3.5 to 11 million by IR-seq, 85 to 1273 by RNA-seq.

This receptor was obtained from a donor at least 40 years old with multiple myeloma. The sequenced sample consisted of a population of CD138-negative cells sorted from bone marrow. The V and J genes are TRBV20-1 and TRBJ1-5; 7 nucleotides align to TRBD1. DNA for the CDR3: TGCAGTGCTGGAAGGGTCGGACAGGGCAATCAGCCCCAGCATTTT. Translation: CSAGRVGQGNQPQHF.